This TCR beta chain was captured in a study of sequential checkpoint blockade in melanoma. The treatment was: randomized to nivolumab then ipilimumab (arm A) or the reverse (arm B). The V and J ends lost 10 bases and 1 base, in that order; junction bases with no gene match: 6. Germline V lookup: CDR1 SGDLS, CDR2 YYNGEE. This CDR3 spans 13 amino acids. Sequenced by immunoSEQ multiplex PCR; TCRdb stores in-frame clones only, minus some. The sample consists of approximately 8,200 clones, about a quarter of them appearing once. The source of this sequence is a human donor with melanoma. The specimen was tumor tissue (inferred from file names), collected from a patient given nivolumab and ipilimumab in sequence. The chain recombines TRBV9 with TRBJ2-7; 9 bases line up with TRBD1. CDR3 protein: CAGHRGLSYEQYF. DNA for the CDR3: TGTGCCGGTCACAGGGGGCTTTCCTACGAGCAGTACTTC.